The 2 T cell receptor beta chains presented below share a single source sample, sequenced in a study of PD-L1 blockade in urothelial cancer. Time point: peripheral blood 6 weeks after treatment start. The assay was immunoSEQ multiplex PCR, and TCRdb's table has in-frame clones only and misses some. The profile covers 46,000 or so clones, with around 85% appearing a single time and less than 11% taken by the ten largest. This specimen was PBMCs, taken around atezolizumab (anti-PD-L1) treatment. Receptors were obtained from a man between 60 and 75 years old with urothelial cancer.

CDR3 sequence: CASSSGTGRIYEQYF. CDR3 coding DNA: TGTGCCAGCAGTTCAGGTACAGGACGTATCTACGAGCAGTACTTC. The rearrangement joins TRBV7-8 to TRBJ2-7; D may be TRBD1 (5 bases). The ends were cut back, 6 bases at V and 3 bases at J, with 18 bases in the middle. The length of the CDR3 is 15 residues. Per the germline V gene, CDR1 is SGHVS and CDR2 is FQNEAQ.

The chain has TRBV7-2 and TRBJ1-5, with 8 bases identical to TRBD1. Germline loops: CDR1 SGHTA, CDR2 FQGNSA. This CDR3 is built from 15 residues. J lost 2 bases, V lost 5 bases, and 5 bases had no gene match. CDR3 bases: TGTGCCAGCAGCCGTCAGACAGGGGGCAATCAGCCCCAGCATTTT. It encodes CASSRQTGGNQPQHF.